Listed below are T cell receptor beta chains from one sample, sequenced in a study of OX40 agonist ivuxolimab in advanced cancers. Sequenced by immunoSEQ multiplex PCR; TCRdb stores in-frame clones only, minus some. The sample records approximately 10,000 clones, roughly 80% being singletons. Here the sequenced sample was CD4+ or CD8+ T cells sorted from blood, taken in a trial of the OX40 agonist ivuxolimab. These receptors originate from an adult with an advanced solid tumor such as melanoma, head and neck, liver or kidney cancer. Each CDR3 is given with its conserved first and last residue. Fields, in order: D gene, V gene, clone size, J gene, CDR3 DNA, CDR3 protein. D genes are given only for firm matches. Rows give clone size only sometimes, using once, few, many, or a class for an expanded clone.

TRBD2	TRBV7-9	NA	TRBJ2-7	TGTGCCAGCAGCTTAGCGTACCGGGCGGGAGGGCCATACGAGCAGTACTTC	CASSLAYRAGGPYEQYF
NA	TRBV2	NA	TRBJ1-5	TGTGCCAGCAGTGGTGACAACCCACTCAATCAGCCCCAGCATTTT	CASSGDNPLNQPQHF
NA	TRBV7-6	NA	TRBJ2-1	TGTGCCAGCAGCTTAGGTCCGGGACTCGGGGCTTACAATGAGCAGTTCTTC	CASSLGPGLGAYNEQFF
TRBD1	TRBV6-5	NA	TRBJ2-7	TGTGCCAGCAGTAACCCGGGACAGCTCTCCTACGAGCAGTACTTC	CASSNPGQLSYEQYF
NA	TRBV11-3	NA	TRBJ2-1	TGTGCCAGCAGCTTTGGGGACTTCAATGAGCAGTTCTTC	CASSFGDFNEQFF
NA	TRBV27	NA	TRBJ2-1	TGTGCCAGCAGTTTAGGGGTGGATGAGCAGTTCTTC	CASSLGVDEQFF
NA	TRBV5-1	few	TRBJ2-7	TGCGCCAGCAGCTTTCTCCGAGCGGACCCCTACGAGCAGTACTTC	CASSFLRADPYEQYF
TRBD2	TRBV6-1	NA	TRBJ2-3	TGTGCCAGCAGTGAATTCCTAGCGGGAGCGGGCACAGATACGCAGTATTTT	CASSEFLAGAGTDTQYF
NA	TRBV10-2	NA	TRBJ1-1	TGCGCCAGCAGTGAGGTGGCAAGAAACACTGAAGCTTTCTTT	CASSEVARNTEAFF
NA	TRBV30	once	TRBJ2-5	TGTGCCTGGAGAGGGGCCCCCGAGACCCAGTACTTC	CAWRGAPETQYF
TRBD1	TRBV7-9	NA	TRBJ2-6	TGTGCCAGCAGCTTAACAGGGGGCAACTCTGGGGCCAACGTCCTGACTTTC	CASSLTGGNSGANVLTF
TRBD2	TRBV11-2	NA	TRBJ2-3	TGTGCTAGCAGCTTAGATGAGACTAGCGGGAATTGGCTCACAGATACGCAGTATTTT	CASSLDETSGNWLTDTQYF
NA	TRBV10-3	few	TRBJ2-7	TGTGCCATCAGTGAGGGCAGACCCTACGAGCAGTACTTC	CAISEGRPYEQYF
TRBD1	TRBV28	NA	TRBJ1-1	TGTGCCAGCAGTTCCGAGGATGGGAGGGGGCGAAATGAAGCTTTCTTT	CASSSEDGRGRNEAFF
TRBD2	TRBV7-9	NA	TRBJ2-7	TGTGCCAGCAGCCCACGGGGAGCGGGAGCTCGGAACGAGCAGTACTTC	CASSPRGAGARNEQYF
NA	TRBV27	NA	TRBJ2-7	TGTGCCAGCAGTGGCGGGGACAGCAGCTCCTACGAGCAGTACTTC	CASSGGDSSSYEQYF
TRBD1	TRBV28	NA	TRBJ1-5	TGTGCCAGCAGTTCCCCCGGGACAGCTAGCAATCAGCCCCAGCATTTT	CASSSPGTASNQPQHF
TRBD1	TRBV2	NA	TRBJ2-4	TGTGCCAGCAGGGCGGACAGGGAGTCCGGCATTCAGTACTTC	CASRADRESGIQYF
NA	TRBV9	NA	TRBJ1-2	TGTGCCAGCAGCACCCAAGGGGGAAGGGCTAACTATGGCTACACCTTC	CASSTQGGRANYGYTF
NA	TRBV9	NA	TRBJ1-1	TGTGCCAGCAGCGTAGACGGCAGTAACACTGAAGCTTTCTTT	CASSVDGSNTEAFF
NA	TRBV11-3	NA	TRBJ1-1	TGTGCCAGCAGCTCCGACCGGGTAGCTTTCTTT	CASSSDRVAFF
NA	TRBV2	NA	TRBJ1-3	TGTGCCAGCAGTGAAATGGTCGGGGCCTCTGGAAACACCATATATTTT	CASSEMVGASGNTIYF
NA	TRBV7-2	NA	TRBJ1-1	TGTGCCAGCAGCAAGAGGGTCCACGAAGCTTTCTTT	CASSKRVHEAFF
NA	TRBV7-2	NA	TRBJ2-1	TGTGCCAGCAGCCCCCCGGGGTTAAATGAGCAGTTCTTC	CASSPPGLNEQFF
TRBD2	TRBV7-9	few	TRBJ2-1	TGTGCCAGCAGCGCTCCGGGACTAGCGGGAGGCAATGAGCAGTTCTTC	CASSAPGLAGGNEQFF
NA	TRBV7-9	NA	TRBJ1-3	TGTGCCAGCAGCTTAATAGGGCAGGGCTCTGGAAACACCATATATTTT	CASSLIGQGSGNTIYF
NA	TRBV10-3	NA	TRBJ2-2	TGTGCCATCAGTGAGGGGAGGTCTGGGGAGCTGTTTTTT	CAISEGRSGELFF
TRBD2	TRBV7-9	NA	TRBJ2-1	TGTGCCAGCTGGGAGCGGGAGGGCTACAATGAGCAGTTCTTC	CASWEREGYNEQFF
NA	TRBV28	NA	TRBJ2-3	TGTGCCAGCAGGCCCGGCGGTACAAGCACAGATACGCAGTATTTT	CASRPGGTSTDTQYF
NA	TRBV30	NA	TRBJ1-3	TGTGCCTGGAAGGGAATTGGAAACACCATATATTTT	CAWKGIGNTIYF
TRBD2	TRBV27	NA	TRBJ2-1	TGTGCCAGCAGGACCGGTCTAGCGGCTTACAATGAGCAGTTCTTC	CASRTGLAAYNEQFF
TRBD1	TRBV11-2	NA	TRBJ1-6	TGTGCCAGCAGCGTAGAACCCCCCACAGGGGTATACTCACCCCTCCACTTT	CASSVEPPTGVYSPLHF